A single sample is the source of the 10 T cell receptor beta chains below, sequenced in a study of molecular identifiers for immune sequencing clone quantification. One entry per CDR3 protein results from TCRdb running MiXCR on the PCR reads. The table lists 85,000 to 120,000 distinct CDR3 sequences, around 30% of them singletons. Sequencing input: naive CD8+ T cells from blood, with Jurkat cell RNA spiked in. As to subset: FACS-sorted CD8+CD4-CCR7+CD45RA+ naive T cells. Receptors originate from a human donor in good health. Some libraries in this study had Jurkat cell RNA spiked in.

This clonotype has more than one count but fewer than ten. The chain combines TRBV25-1 with TRBJ1-2; D is possibly TRBD1 (5 bases). Trimming took 5 bases from V and 1 from J, leaving 8 bases between them. The CDR3 totals 13 residues. CDR1 MGHDK and CDR2 SYGVNS come from the germline V gene. CDR3 coding DNA: TGTGCCAGCAGTTGGGGGGGTAACTATGGCTACACCTTC. Translating gives CASSWGGNYGYTF.

The gene calls are TRBV20-1 and TRBJ2-5; D not certain. Deletions cut 1 base from V and 2 bases from J, with 17 bases between. Germline CDR1 is DFQATT and CDR2 is SNEGSKA (reference sequence). The CDR3 sequence is 16 residues long. CDR3 in amino acids: CSARGILGRRQETQYF. DNA of the CDR3: TGCAGTGCTAGAGGAATACTGGGCCGGCGACAAGAGACCCAGTACTTC.

The sample holds many counts of this clonotype. The rearrangement uses TRBV7-6 and TRBJ2-3, with 8 bases that match TRBD2. The V segment lost 5 bases and the J segment 4 bases; nucleotides outside the gene matches: 8. The CDR3 totals 15 residues. CDR1 and CDR2 (germline): SGHVS, FNYEAQ. The CDR3 nucleotides are TGTGCCAGCAGCCCCGGACTAGCTTCCCCAGATACGCAGTATTTT. Its translation is CASSPGLASPDTQYF.

The chain's CDR3 is CASSSRQTDEQYF. CDR3 nucleotide sequence: TGTGCCAGCAGCTCGCGGCAGACCGACGAGCAGTACTTC. This chain joins TRBV13 and TRBJ2-7; no clear D gene. V lost 4 bases, J lost 5 bases, and 12 bases lay in between. Per the germline V gene, CDR1 is PRHDT and CDR2 is FYEKMQ (reference sequence). The CDR3 is 13 residues long.

For this clonotype: The junction departs from the called germline gene at one end, perhaps through a read error. The chain links TRBV12-3 or TRBV12-4 to TRBJ1-1; unclear D gene. There are 12 residues in the CDR3. The CDR3 sequence is CASSLGVTEASF. The CDR3 nucleotides are TGTGCCAGCAGTTTAGGCGTAACTGAAGCTTCCTTT.

This clonotype was counted between two and nine times. The chain joins TRBV7-3 to TRBJ2-1, with D unresolved. The V end lost 2 bases, the J end lost 2 bases, and 4 bases lay between the germline ends. CDR1 and CDR2 (germline): SGHTA, FQGTGA. CDR3 length: 13 residues. The CDR3 region has the DNA TGTGCCAGCAGCTTAGTTGCCTACAATGAGCAGTTCTTC. It yields the protein CASSLVAYNEQFF.

In its sample, this clonotype was seen many times. The CDR3 end shows no conserved phenylalanine or tryptophan, and so a read error is likely. Because the CDR3's place on the DNA is in doubt, the DNA is left out and the CDR3 is given as listed by TCRdb. The genes are TRBV28 and TRBJ2-7; TRBD2 was called by the table and not checked on the DNA. Germline lookup yields CDR1 MDHEN and CDR2 SYDVKM. The length of the CDR3 is 11 amino acids, counting both ends. This chain's CDR3 is CATMEGLMFGI.

The chain uses TRBV7-9 and TRBJ2-5; D gene uncertain. The V end lost 8 bases, the J end lost 2 bases, and 9 bases lay between the germline ends. Germline V gene sequence: CDR1 SEHNR, CDR2 FQNEAQ (reference sequence). CDR3 length: 12 amino acids. CDR3 coding DNA: TGTGCCAGCTTGGGCCGACAAGAGACCCAGTACTTC. Amino acid sequence: CASLGRQETQYF.

A remark on this clonotype: It may be a read error: a sequence one base away is much more abundant. This CDR3 fails to terminate in the conserved phenylalanine or tryptophan, so it likely reflects a read error. This chain connects TRBV7-8 to TRBJ2-3, with 10 bases aligning to TRBD2. CDR1 SGHVS and CDR2 FQNEAQ come from the germline V gene. Unmatched junction bases numbered 11, after V lost 2 bases and J lost 0 bases. This CDR3 is built from 19 residues. The CDR3 here is CASSLLENSGGTSTDTQYY. Written as DNA, the CDR3 is TGTGCCAGCAGCTTATTGGAAAATAGCGGGGGGACTAGCACAGATACGCAGTATTAT.

V gene TRBV19 combines with J gene TRBJ1-1; possibly TRBD1 for D (5 bases). The CDR3 totals 16 residues. CDR1 is LNHDA, CDR2 SQIVND, per germline (reference sequence). V lost 3 bases and J lost 1, with 15 bases in between. The CDR3 sequence is CASSIPPWGRNTEAFF. In DNA form, the CDR3 reads TGTGCCAGTAGTATTCCCCCATGGGGGAGGAACACTGAAGCTTTCTTT.